The present T cell receptor (beta chain) was sequenced within a study of shared clonotypes between healthy human individuals. Findings and limits, study-wide: It was the non-shared clonotypes that had lower generation probabilities than clonotypes shared by all four donors. Depth was large, yet rarefaction showed that sorted-subset sequencing was incomplete.

Remarks on this clone: Its antigen is as yet unknown.

The naive CD8 population came from CD45RO-negative cells selected for CCR7, without terminally differentiated effector memory CD45RA+ cells. Donors were healthy HIV-negative adults without recently reported acute infections or vaccinations. Donors, without exception, were Caucasian adults residing in Nashville, Tennessee. Measured with immunoSEQ multiplex PCR; TCRdb has only the in-frame clones, and not every one. The sample lists approximately 2,000,000 clones; around 93% were seen once. This CDR3 is 13 amino acids long. Trimming shortened V by 3 bases and J by 5 bases, and 7 bases separated the two germline ends. CDR1 is MDHEN and CDR2 is SYDVKM in the germline V gene.

This sequence originates from a man younger than 30 in good health. Some clones in this sample may be carry-over from other donors' samples. Sequencing was done on a sample of naive CD8+ T cells from PBMCs. The chain combines TRBV28 with TRBJ2-2, with D uncertain. The CDR3 loop reads CASSFITTGELFF. CDR3 DNA: TGTGCCAGCAGTTTCATAACAACCGGGGAGCTGTTTTTT. The full variable domain, with the rest looked up from reference TRBV28 and TRBJ2-2, is DVKVTQSSRYLVKRTGEKVFLECVQDMDHENMFWYRQDPGLGLRLIYFSYDVKMKEKGDIPEGYSVSREKKERFSLILESASTNQTSMYLCASSFITTGELFFGEGSRLTVL.